These 32 T cell receptor beta chains came from one sample sequenced in a study of blood T cell repertoires in COVID-19. Sequenced by immunoSEQ multiplex PCR; TCRdb stores in-frame clones only, minus some. The table has some 340,000 clones, 83% seen once. The sequenced sample consisted of peripheral blood. The receptor set was obtained from a man between 25 and 39 years old with active or convalescent COVID-19.

The genes are TRBV6-2 or TRBV6-3 and TRBJ1-2; D unclear. Germline CDR1 and CDR2: MNHEY and SVGEGT. Trimming cost V 4 bases and J 5 bases, with 17 bases left between them. There are 15 residues in the CDR3. The CDR3 nucleotides read TGTGCCAGCAGTTTTAGGCTGGCGGGATCATATGGCTACACCTTC. Its translation: CASSFRLAGSYGYTF.

The rearrangement uses TRBV5-1 and TRBJ2-7; D remains unclear. The germline V and J ends were trimmed by 1 base and 3 bases, with 5 bases remaining between them. Germline V gene sequence: CDR1 SGHRS, CDR2 YFSETQ. This CDR3 is 12 amino acids long. CDR3 sequence (DNA): TGCGCCAGCAGCTTGACAGACTACGAGCAGTACTTC. Translating gives CASSLTDYEQYF.

The chain has TRBV27 and TRBJ2-1; possible D gene TRBD2, 6 bases. Trimming cost V 5 bases and J 2 bases, with 10 bases left between them. CDR3 length equals 14 residues. Germline V lookup: CDR1 MNHEY, CDR2 SMNVEV (reference sequence). As DNA, the CDR3 is TGTGCCAGCAGTCCCCCTAGCGCCTACAATGAGCAGTTCTTC. Translating it yields CASSPPSAYNEQFF.

V gene TRBV7-8 combines with J gene TRBJ2-7; 9 bases align to TRBD1. CDR1 and CDR2 from the germline V gene are SGHVS and FQNEAQ. The CDR3 totals 17 residues. The V segment lost 3 bases and the J segment 1 base; nucleotides outside the gene matches: 10. The CDR3 nucleotides read TGTGCCAGCAGCTTCGGATTGCCTGGGACAGGGTCCTACGAGCAGTACTTC. Protein: CASSFGLPGTGSYEQYF.

This clone is a singleton in its sample. Other DNA sequences of this sample code for an identical CDR3. The chain is built from TRBV5-6 and TRBJ2-5; perhaps TRBD1 as D (6 bases). V lost 5 bases, J lost 7 bases, and 9 bases lay in between. The length of the CDR3 is 11 residues. Germline loops: CDR1 SGHDT, CDR2 YYEEEE. CDR3 sequence: CASSLGGTQYF. CDR3 coding DNA: TGTGCCAGCAGTTTAGGGGGGACCCAGTACTTC.

V is TRBV19 and J is TRBJ1-5, with 9 nucleotides matching TRBD1. The CDR3 loop spans 17 amino acids. V was clipped by 4 bases and J by 2 bases; unmatched bases: 9. From germline, CDR1 is LNHDA and CDR2 SQIVND (reference sequence). CDR3 coding DNA: TGTGCCAGTAGTACCCCCGAGAGGGACAGGGGCAATCAGCCCCAGCATTTT. Its translation is CASSTPERDRGNQPQHF.

The V gene is TRBV7-9, the J gene TRBJ2-7; 12 nucleotides line up with TRBD2. J was trimmed by 5 bases and V by 2 bases; bases with no gene match: 4. This CDR3 contains 15 residues. Germline V gene lookup returns CDR1 SEHNR and CDR2 FQNEAQ (reference sequence). The CDR3, as DNA: TGTGCCAGCAGCTTACCTAGCGGGAGGGCCAACGAGCAGTACTTC. Translating it yields CASSLPSGRANEQYF.

The V and J genes are TRBV2 and TRBJ1-2, with D unclear. CDR1 is SNHLY, CDR2 FYNNEI, per germline. V lost 6 bases, J lost 3 bases, and 17 bases lay in between. The CDR3 covers 15 residues. Here the CDR3 reads CASRVSFLGDYGYTF. CDR3 nucleotides: TGTGCCAGCAGAGTCTCCTTCCTCGGAGACTATGGCTACACCTTC. The variable domain in full, completed from reference TRBV2 and TRBJ1-2, reads EPEVTQTPSHQVTQMGQEVILRCVPISNHLYFYWYRQILGQKVEFLVSFYNNEISEKSEIFDDQFSVERPDGSNFTLKIRSTKLEDSAMYFCASRVSFLGDYGYTFGSGTRLTVV.

The chain recombines TRBV14 with TRBJ2-7; 7 positions agree with TRBD2. The CDR3 has 14 residues. V dropped 2 bases and J dropped 2; count of bases not matched to a gene: 3. Germline CDR1 is SGHDN and CDR2 is FVKESK. This CDR3 is CASSQLSGAYEQYF. Here the CDR3 DNA reads TGTGCCAGCAGCCAACTGAGCGGGGCCTACGAGCAGTACTTC.

The V gene is TRBV24-1, the J gene TRBJ2-2; 10 positions match TRBD1. Trimming cost V 4 bases and J 5 bases; bases outside gene matches: 3. The germline gives CDR1 KGHDR, CDR2 SFDVKD. The CDR3 loop spans 15 amino acids. CDR3 nucleotides: TGTGCCACCAGTGAGGGGACAGGGGAAACCGGGGAGCTGTTTTTT. Translated: CATSEGTGETGELFF.

This clone was observed a handful of times. The V and J genes are TRBV7-9 and TRBJ2-7, with 13 bases lining up with TRBD2. J lost 3 bases, V lost 5 bases, and 4 bases had no gene match. The CDR3 totals 15 residues. Germline V gene data show CDR1 as SEHNR and CDR2 as FQNEAQ (reference sequence). DNA of the CDR3: TGTGCCAGCAGCGCCACTAGCGGGAGGGTCTACGAGCAGTACTTC. It codes for CASSATSGRVYEQYF.

The gene calls are TRBV18 and TRBJ2-7; perhaps TRBD2 as D (5 bases). Germline CDR1 KGHSH, CDR2 LQKENI. V lost 2 bases to trimming and J lost 3 bases, with 8 bases between them. CDR3 length: 13 amino acids. Here the CDR3 reads CASSPDGLYEQYF. CDR3 in DNA: TGTGCCAGCTCACCAGACGGACTCTACGAGCAGTACTTC.

The CDR3 sequence is CASSPSGAGGADTQYF. The DNA of the CDR3 is TGTGCCAGCAGCCCTTCCGGAGCGGGGGGGGCGGATACGCAGTATTTT. The chain couples TRBV7-3 to TRBJ2-3; 10 nucleotides match TRBD2. Germline CDR1 reads SGHTA; CDR2 reads FQGTGA. The J segment lost 6 bases and the V segment lost 5 bases, leaving 11 bases of the junction unmatched. The CDR3 length is 16 residues.

The chain links TRBV3-1 (or the pseudogene TRBV3-2) to TRBJ1-2; 8 bases line up with TRBD1. Trimming took 0 bases from V and 7 from J; bases not matched to a gene: 16. The germline CDR1 and CDR2 sequences are LGHDT and YNNKEL (reference sequence). The CDR3 consists of 18 residues. CDR3 DNA: TGTGCCAGCAGCCAAGAGGCGGGACAGGACCTAGTGAGGGGTGGCTACACCTTC. Translating it yields CASSQEAGQDLVRGGYTF.

V gene TRBV20-1 combines with J gene TRBJ2-7; D remains unclear. Trimming took off 3 bases at V and 2 bases at J, with 11 bases between the two ends. This CDR3 region has 13 residues. Germline V gene lookup returns CDR1 DFQATT and CDR2 SNEGSKA (reference sequence). CDR3 loop: CSASNAGPYEQYF. The DNA for the CDR3 is TGCAGTGCTAGTAATGCAGGTCCCTACGAGCAGTACTTC.

V usage is TRBV15 and J usage is TRBJ2-7; 8 positions agree with TRBD1. The CDR3 covers 15 residues. Germline-derived CDR1 and CDR2 are LNHNV and YYDKDF (reference sequence). With V trimmed by 8 bases and J by 3 bases, 12 bases remained unmatched. In DNA form, the CDR3 reads TGTGCCACCCGTGAGTCGGGGACAGGTCGCTACGAGCAGTACTTC. Its protein product is CATRESGTGRYEQYF.

The J gene is TRBJ1-1, the V gene TRBV7-2, with 7 bases that match TRBD1. V shed 5 bases and J 5 bases; nucleotides not matched to a gene: 8. CDR3 size: 14 residues. Germline-derived CDR1 and CDR2 are SGHTA and FQGNSA. CDR3 DNA sequence: TGTGCCAGCAGCCCTCGGACAGGTGGGACTGAAGCTTTCTTT. As protein: CASSPRTGGTEAFF.

The DNA of the CDR3 is TGTGCCAGCAGTTACGACGCGGGGTATGGCTACACCTTC. This gives the protein CASSYDAGYGYTF. The chain joins TRBV6-5 to TRBJ1-2; D remains ambiguous. V lost 2 bases to trimming and J lost 5 bases, with 9 bases between them. CDR1 is MNHEY and CDR2 is SVGAGI in the germline V gene. The CDR3 is 13 residues long.

The J gene is TRBJ2-6, the V gene TRBV4-1; D not certain. There are 17 residues in the CDR3. V shed 4 bases and J shed 0 bases, with 13 bases lying between them. The germline CDR1 and CDR2 sequences are MGHRA and YSYEKL. The CDR3 sequence is CASSLAISNSGANVLTF. CDR3 nucleotide sequence: TGCGCCAGCAGCCTAGCTATCAGTAACTCTGGGGCCAACGTCCTGACTTTC.

This rearrangement joins TRBV10-2 to TRBJ2-1, with 11 bases fitting TRBD1. The V gene end was trimmed by 2 bases and the J gene end by 10 bases; junction bases not matched to a gene: 7. The CDR3 length is 15 residues. The germline gives CDR1 WSHSY, CDR2 SAAADI. CDR3 protein: CASSEGQGALTEQFF. The CDR3 DNA reads as TGCGCCAGCAGTGAGGGACAGGGGGCGCTGACCGAGCAGTTCTTC.

This chain connects TRBV28 to TRBJ1-2; 9 positions agree with TRBD1. CDR3 size: 13 residues. Trimming took 6 bases from V and 7 from J; bases not matched to a gene: 6. Germline V lookup: CDR1 MDHEN, CDR2 SYDVKM. CDR3 sequence reads: CASRATGGFGYTF. The CDR3 DNA is TGTGCCAGCAGAGCTACAGGGGGCTTTGGCTACACCTTC.

The chain is built from TRBV14 and TRBJ1-6; D remains ambiguous. This CDR3 is 13 amino acids long. Trimming removed 0 bases from V and 7 bases from J, with 4 bases in between. Germline CDR1 is SGHDN and CDR2 is FVKESK. The CDR3 loop reads CASSQDRNSPLHF. CDR3 DNA sequence: TGTGCCAGCAGCCAAGACCGGAATTCACCCCTCCACTTT. The whole variable domain, filled in from reference TRBV14 and TRBJ1-6, reads EAGVTQFPSHSVIEKGQTVTLRCDPISGHDNLYWYRRVMGKEIKFLLHFVKESKQDESGMPNNRFLAERTGGTYSTLKVQPAELEDSGVYFCASSQDRNSPLHFGNGTRLTVT.

The chain employs TRBV29-1 and TRBJ2-7, with TRBD1 as a possible D gene (5 bases). Looked up from germline, CDR1 is SQVTM and CDR2 is ANQGSEA. The CDR3 sequence is 14 residues long. Trimming removed 5 bases at V and 2 bases at J, with 16 bases between. CDR3 amino acids: CSVRVRVSPYEQYF. The CDR3 DNA is TGCAGCGTTAGGGTCAGGGTTTCCCCCTACGAGCAGTACTTC.

The rearrangement links TRBV29-1 to TRBJ1-2, with 9 bases aligning to TRBD1. The CDR3 sequence is 12 residues long. Germline V CDR1 and CDR2: SQVTM, ANQGSEA. V trimming: 8 bases; J trimming: 8 bases; junction bases outside the gene matches: 9. This CDR3 is CSTVTGGEGYTF. DNA of the CDR3: TGCAGCACTGTTACAGGGGGCGAAGGCTACACCTTC.

The chain links TRBV7-9 to TRBJ2-1; 7 bases are a match to TRBD2. This CDR3 has 15 amino acids. J lost 8 bases, V lost 4 bases, and 11 bases had no gene match. The germline V gene has CDR1 SEHNR and CDR2 FQNEAQ (reference sequence). The CDR3 reads CASSSAGVNFDEQFF. The CDR3 DNA sequence: TGTGCCAGCAGCTCCGCGGGGGTAAATTTCGATGAGCAGTTCTTC.

The J gene is TRBJ2-3, the V gene TRBV10-3; 10 bases agree with TRBD2. This CDR3 is built from 15 residues. J lost 6 bases, V lost 4 bases, and 7 bases had no gene match. Germline CDR1 reads ENHRY; CDR2 reads SYGVKD. CDR3 bases: TGTGCCATCAGTGGTAGCGGGGGGACGTGGGATACGCAGTATTTT. Protein: CAISGSGGTWDTQYF.

This clone was recorded only once. This sequence joins TRBV28 and TRBJ1-5; perhaps TRBD1 as D (6 bases). Germline values: CDR1 MDHEN, CDR2 SYDVKM. Trimming pared 1 base from V and 1 base from J, leaving 17 bases between. The CDR3 loop spans 18 amino acids. CDR3 in amino acids: CASSLYRRRGTSNQPQHF. As DNA, the CDR3 is TGTGCCAGCAGTTTATACAGGCGTAGGGGGACGAGCAATCAGCCCCAGCATTTT.

The chain carries TRBV27 and TRBJ1-6, with no clear D. Looked up from germline, CDR1 is MNHEY and CDR2 is SMNVEV (reference sequence). CDR3 length: 15 amino acids. V was pared by 3 bases and J by 10 bases, with 16 bases between. This CDR3 is CASSFQTSSQSPLHF. As DNA, the CDR3 is TGTGCCAGCAGTTTTCAGACTTCATCCCAATCACCCCTCCACTTT.

J is TRBJ1-2 and V is TRBV7-6, with 9 positions matching TRBD1. This CDR3 has 20 residues. With 5 bases clipped from V and 2 bases from J, the junction kept 21 bases outside the gene matches. CDR1 is SGHVS, CDR2 FNYEAQ, per germline. DNA for the CDR3: TGTGCCAGCAGCACCCAAACCCCTCCGGGACAGGGATCCTTAAACTATGGCTACACCTTC. Translating gives CASSTQTPPGQGSLNYGYTF. Together with reference TRBV7-6 and TRBJ1-2, the CDR3 gives the full variable domain: GAGVSQSPRYKVTKRGQDVALRCDPISGHVSLYWYRQALGQGPEFLTYFNYEAQQDKSGLPNDRFSAERPEGSISTLTIQRTEQRDSAMYRCASSTQTPPGQGSLNYGYTFGSGTRLTVV.

The chain carries TRBV7-2 and TRBJ1-6; 8 bases align to TRBD1. This CDR3 spans 15 amino acids. CDR1 is SGHTA and CDR2 is FQGNSA in the germline V gene. Trimming at V came to 3 bases and at J to 15 bases, leaving 13 bases not matched to a gene. The CDR3: CASSFEGGDRPVLHF. CDR3 bases: TGTGCCAGCAGCTTTGAGGGGGGGGACAGGCCGGTCCTCCACTTT.

The chain uses TRBV19 and TRBJ1-6; 7 positions match TRBD1. The CDR3 totals 18 residues. Germline V gives CDR1 LNHDA, CDR2 SQIVND (reference sequence). The trim removed 1 base at V and 4 bases at J, leaving 10 bases unmatched. The CDR3 is CASSIGGQTVRYNSPLHF. CDR3 in DNA: TGTGCCAGTAGTATAGGGGGACAGACCGTCCGATATAATTCACCCCTCCACTTT.

The CDR3 bases are TGCGCCAGCAGCCAACTTCTAGCGGAAGGGGGGGATACGCAGTATTTT. It translates to CASSQLLAEGGDTQYF. This chain uses TRBV4-3 with TRBJ2-3; a possible D gene is TRBD2 (7 bases). This CDR3 is 16 amino acids long. With 2 bases removed from V and 6 bases from J, the gap between germline ends came to 18 bases. The germline V gene encodes CDR1 LGHNA and CDR2 YSLEER.